This T cell receptor beta chain derives from a study of T cell responses to AZD1222 COVID-19 vaccine. Comment on this clone: Its cognate antigen is unknown.

Whole-study findings and limits: Repertoire sampling was restricted to post-peak T cell response timepoints.

The method was immunoSEQ multiplex PCR; TCRdb's version includes in-frame clones alone and lacks a portion of them. The table includes 120,000 or so clones, 88% detected once. Sequenced material: peripheral blood, taken on day 0 of MenACWY control vaccination. This TCR derives from an adult in good health.

The CDR3 protein is CASSAPGAKLRIAFF. The CDR3 region has the DNA TGTGCCAGCAGTGCCCCAGGGGCGAAACTTCGGATAGCTTTCTTT. The chain recombines TRBV6-4 with TRBJ1-1, with TRBD1 as a possible D gene (6 bases). The CDR3 totals 15 residues. The germline V and J ends were trimmed by 4 bases and 10 bases, with 22 bases remaining between them. Germline values: CDR1 MRHNA, CDR2 SNTAGT.